This TCR beta chain was identified during a study of T cell repertoires in cytomegalovirus infection (dated by TCRdb to between 2018 and 2020). Regarding the study in general: Peptide stimulations targeted recently identified HLA-C-restricted CMV epitopes, whose presentation resists viral immunomodulation, together with well-studied HLA-B-restricted epitopes. The HLA type of each donor mattered for the analysis, because public TCR beta signatures pointed to carriage of CMV infection along with the matching HLA type. Beyond this particular receptor, the publication reports: Cumulative frequency of public TCR beta family members discriminated carriers of CMV infection plus the relevant HLA type in this cohort and an independent approximately 370-donor cohort. The ex vivo response was dominated by HLA-C-restricted CMV-specific TCR beta clonotypes, which also provided the single most frequent clonotype in two of eight donors.

The sample was run on an Illumina HiSeq 1500. The public reads were reprocessed in TCRdb via fastp at Q25 and MiXCR, keeping in-frame beta chains. Each CDR3 protein gets just one entry, which takes the most common genes and DNA from the rows behind it. In all, the sample holds hundreds of thousands of distinct CDR3 sequences, and about 42% of those were seen once. The biggest ten clones account for about two fifths of the sample. The sample's treatment or condition label, in plain terms: in vitro stimulation with specific CMV peptide epitopes to enrich CMV-specific T cells. The CDR3 runs 13 residues from the cysteine to the phenylalanine. Left in the record is the CDR3 DNA by itself, 39 bases read in frame from the first base. Based on the germline V gene, the CDR1 and CDR2 sequences are SGHTA and FQGNSA. A note on this clonotype: Its specific antigen is unknown. Its ends do not fully match the called genes, so a read error is possible.

The chain links TRBV7-2 with TRBJ1-5, with a weak D call of TRBD1 (5 bases match). The TCR comes from a human donor in good health (CMV status not recorded). Some clones in this sample may be carry-over from other donors' samples. Material: cultured PBMCs, obtained from culture after CMV antigen stimulation. The CDR3 in this case is CASSFDSSQPQHF. The DNA sequence is given as TGTGCCAGCAGCTTTGACAGCAGTCAGCCCCAGCATTTT.